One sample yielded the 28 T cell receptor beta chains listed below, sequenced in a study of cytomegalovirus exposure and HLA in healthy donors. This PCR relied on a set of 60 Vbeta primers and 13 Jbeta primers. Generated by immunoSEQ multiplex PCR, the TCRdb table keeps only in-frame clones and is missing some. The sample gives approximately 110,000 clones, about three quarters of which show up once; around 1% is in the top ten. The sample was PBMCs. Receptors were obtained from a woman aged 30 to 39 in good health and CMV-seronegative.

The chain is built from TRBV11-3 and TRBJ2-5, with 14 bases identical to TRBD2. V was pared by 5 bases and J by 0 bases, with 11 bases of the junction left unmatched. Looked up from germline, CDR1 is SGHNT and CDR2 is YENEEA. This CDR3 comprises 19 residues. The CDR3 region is CASSALETSGGEYQETQYF. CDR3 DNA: TGTGCCAGCAGCGCGCTCGAGACTAGCGGGGGGGAGTACCAAGAGACCCAGTACTTC.

Written as DNA, the CDR3 is TGTGCCAGCAGCCATTACACATACACTGAAGCTTTCTTT. This encodes CASSHYTYTEAFF. The chain is built from TRBV7-3 and TRBJ1-1; D is ambiguous. The germline gives CDR1 SGHTA, CDR2 FQGTGA. This CDR3 contains 13 residues. The V gene lost 5 bases and the J gene lost 3 bases, with 10 bases spanning the gap.

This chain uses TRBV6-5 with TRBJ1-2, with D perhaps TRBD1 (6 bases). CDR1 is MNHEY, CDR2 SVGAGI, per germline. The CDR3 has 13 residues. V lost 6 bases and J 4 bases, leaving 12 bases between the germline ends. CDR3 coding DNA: TGTGCCAGCAGGGACAGAGCCACCTATGGCTACACCTTC. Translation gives CASRDRATYGYTF.

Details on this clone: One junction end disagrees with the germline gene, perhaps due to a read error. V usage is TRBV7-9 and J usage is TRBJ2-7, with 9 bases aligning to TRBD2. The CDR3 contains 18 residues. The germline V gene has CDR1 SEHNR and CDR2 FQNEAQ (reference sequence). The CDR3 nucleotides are TGTGCCAGCAGCTTTACCGGGACTAGCAACGGGGCCACCTACGAGCAGTATTTC. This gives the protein CASSFTGTSNGATYEQYF. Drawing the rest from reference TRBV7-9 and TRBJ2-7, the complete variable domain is DTGVSQNPRHKITKRGQNVTFRCDPISEHNRLYWYRQTLGQGPEFLTYFQNEAQLEKSRLLSDRFSAERPKGSFSTLEIQRTEQGDSAMYLCASSFTGTSNGATYEQYFGPGTRLTVT.

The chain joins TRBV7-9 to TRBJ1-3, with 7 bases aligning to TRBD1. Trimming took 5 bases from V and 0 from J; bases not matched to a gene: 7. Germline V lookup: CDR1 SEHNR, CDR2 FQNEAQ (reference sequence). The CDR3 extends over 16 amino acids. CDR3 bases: TGTGCCAGCAGCCCGGGACAGTTTCGCTCTGGAAACACCATATATTTT. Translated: CASSPGQFRSGNTIYF.

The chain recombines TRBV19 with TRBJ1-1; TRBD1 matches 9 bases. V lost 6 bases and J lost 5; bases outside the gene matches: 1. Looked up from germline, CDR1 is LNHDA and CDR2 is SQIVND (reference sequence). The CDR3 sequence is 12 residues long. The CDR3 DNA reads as TGTGCCAGTAGGGACAGGGGTACTGAAGCTTTCTTT. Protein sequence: CASRDRGTEAFF.

In DNA form, the CDR3 reads TGTGCCAGCAGTTACTCGCCCCCGGGACAGAGATACGAGCAGTACTTC. It yields the protein CASSYSPPGQRYEQYF. V usage is TRBV6-5 and J usage is TRBJ2-7, with 7 bases that match TRBD1. There are 16 residues in the CDR3. Germline V gives CDR1 MNHEY, CDR2 SVGAGI. V gave up 0 bases and J gave up 4 bases; unmatched junction bases: 9.

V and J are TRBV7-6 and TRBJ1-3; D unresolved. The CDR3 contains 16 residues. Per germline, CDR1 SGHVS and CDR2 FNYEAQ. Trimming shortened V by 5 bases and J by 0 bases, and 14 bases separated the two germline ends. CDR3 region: CASSTQDGLSGNTIYF. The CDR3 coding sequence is TGTGCCAGCAGCACTCAAGACGGACTCTCTGGAAACACCATATATTTT.

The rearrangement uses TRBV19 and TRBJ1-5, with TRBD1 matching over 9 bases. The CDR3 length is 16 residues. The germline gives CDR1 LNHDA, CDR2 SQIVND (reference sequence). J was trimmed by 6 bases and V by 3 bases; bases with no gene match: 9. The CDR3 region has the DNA TGTGCCAGTAGTATCTCGGGTGGACAGGGGCGTCAGCCCCAGCATTTT. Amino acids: CASSISGGQGRQPQHF.

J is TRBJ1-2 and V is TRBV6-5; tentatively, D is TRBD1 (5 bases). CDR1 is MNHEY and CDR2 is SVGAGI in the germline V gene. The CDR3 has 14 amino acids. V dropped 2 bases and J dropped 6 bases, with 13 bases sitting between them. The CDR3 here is CASSYGGGSNGYTF. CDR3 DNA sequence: TGTGCCAGCAGTTACGGCGGGGGGTCCAATGGCTACACCTTC.

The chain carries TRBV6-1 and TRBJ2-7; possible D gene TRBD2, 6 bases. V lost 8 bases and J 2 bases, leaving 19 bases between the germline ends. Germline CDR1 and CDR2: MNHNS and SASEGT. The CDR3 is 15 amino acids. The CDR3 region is CASASALSGTYEQYF. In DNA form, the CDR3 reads TGTGCCAGCGCCTCCGCTCTTAGCGGAACCTACGAGCAGTACTTC.

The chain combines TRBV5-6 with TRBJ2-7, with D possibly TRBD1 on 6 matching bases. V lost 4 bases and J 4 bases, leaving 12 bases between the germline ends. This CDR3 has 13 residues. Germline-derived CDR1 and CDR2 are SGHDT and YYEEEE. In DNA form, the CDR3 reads TGTGCCAGCAGCCTCAGGGACATTTACGAGCAGTACTTC. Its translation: CASSLRDIYEQYF.

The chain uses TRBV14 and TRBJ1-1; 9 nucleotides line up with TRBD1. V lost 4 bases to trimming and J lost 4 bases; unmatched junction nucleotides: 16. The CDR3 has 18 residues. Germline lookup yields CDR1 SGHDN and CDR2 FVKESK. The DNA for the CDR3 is TGTGCCAGCAGCCCCTTACAGGGGGCAAAAAGTAGGAGCACTGAAGCTTTCTTT. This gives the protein CASSPLQGAKSRSTEAFF.

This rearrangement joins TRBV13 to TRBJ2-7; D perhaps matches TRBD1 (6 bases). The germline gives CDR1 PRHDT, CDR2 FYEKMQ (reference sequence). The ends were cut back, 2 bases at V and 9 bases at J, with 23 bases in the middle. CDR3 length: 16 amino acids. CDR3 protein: CASSLRTGLSGLAQYF. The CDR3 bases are TGTGCCAGCAGCTTACGAACAGGGCTGAGCGGACTGGCGCAGTACTTC.

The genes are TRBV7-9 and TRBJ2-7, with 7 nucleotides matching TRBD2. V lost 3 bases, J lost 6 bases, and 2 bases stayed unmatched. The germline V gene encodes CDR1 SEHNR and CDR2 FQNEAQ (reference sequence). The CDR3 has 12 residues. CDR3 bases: TGTGCCAGCAGCTTGGGGACTACCGAGCAGTACTTC. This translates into CASSLGTTEQYF.

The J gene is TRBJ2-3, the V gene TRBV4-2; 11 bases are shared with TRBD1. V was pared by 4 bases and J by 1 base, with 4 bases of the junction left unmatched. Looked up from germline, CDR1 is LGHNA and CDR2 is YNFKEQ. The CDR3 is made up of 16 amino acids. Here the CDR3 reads CASSPDRGLGTDTQYF. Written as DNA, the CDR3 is TGTGCCAGCAGCCCGGACAGGGGGCTTGGCACAGATACGCAGTATTTT.

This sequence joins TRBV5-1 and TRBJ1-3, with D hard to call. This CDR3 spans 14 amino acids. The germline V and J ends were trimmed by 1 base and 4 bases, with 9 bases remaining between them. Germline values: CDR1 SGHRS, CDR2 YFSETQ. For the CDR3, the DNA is TGCGCCAGCAGCTTGCAAGAGTCCGGAAACACCATATATTTT. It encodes CASSLQESGNTIYF.

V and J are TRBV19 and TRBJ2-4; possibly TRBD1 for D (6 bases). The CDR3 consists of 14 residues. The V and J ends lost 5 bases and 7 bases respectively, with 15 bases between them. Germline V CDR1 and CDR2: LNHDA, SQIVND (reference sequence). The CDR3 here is CASSSRDIWNIQYF. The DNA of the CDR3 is TGTGCCAGTAGTTCCCGGGACATTTGGAACATTCAGTACTTC.

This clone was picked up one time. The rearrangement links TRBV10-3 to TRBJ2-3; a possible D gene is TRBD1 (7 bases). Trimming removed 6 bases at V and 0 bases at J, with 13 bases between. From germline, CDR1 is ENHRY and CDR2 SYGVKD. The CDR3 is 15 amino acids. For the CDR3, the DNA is TGTGCCATCAGCTCAGGGGGGACTAGCACAGATACGCAGTATTTT. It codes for CAISSGGTSTDTQYF.

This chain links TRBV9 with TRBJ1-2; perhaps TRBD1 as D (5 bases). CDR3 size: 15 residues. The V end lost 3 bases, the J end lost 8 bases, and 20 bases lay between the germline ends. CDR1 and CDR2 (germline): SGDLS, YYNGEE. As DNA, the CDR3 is TGTGCCAGCAGCGGAGGGCCACCGGGGGAGAGAGGCTACACCTTC. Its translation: CASSGGPPGERGYTF.

In DNA form, the CDR3 reads TGTGCCAGCAGTGACAGGGGGGTTAATCAGCCCCAGCATTTT. It is translated as CASSDRGVNQPQHF. The V call is TRBV25-1, the J call TRBJ1-5, with 7 bases identical to TRBD1. Trimming took 3 bases from V and 4 from J; bases not matched to a gene: 3. CDR1 and CDR2 (germline): MGHDK, SYGVNS. This CDR3 spans 14 amino acids. The variable domain in full, with the rest retrieved from reference TRBV25-1 and TRBJ1-5, is EADIYQTPRYLVIGTGKKITLECSQTMGHDKMYWYQQDPGMELHLIHYSYGVNSTEKGDLSSESTVSRIRTEHFPLTLESARPSHTSQYLCASSDRGVNQPQHFGDGTRLSIL.

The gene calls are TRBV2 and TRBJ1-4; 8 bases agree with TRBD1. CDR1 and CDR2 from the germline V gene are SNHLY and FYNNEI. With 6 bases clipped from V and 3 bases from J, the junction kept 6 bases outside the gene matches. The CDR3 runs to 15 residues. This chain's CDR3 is CASRGQGAPNEKLFF. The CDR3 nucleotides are TGTGCCAGCAGAGGACAGGGCGCCCCTAATGAAAAACTGTTTTTT.

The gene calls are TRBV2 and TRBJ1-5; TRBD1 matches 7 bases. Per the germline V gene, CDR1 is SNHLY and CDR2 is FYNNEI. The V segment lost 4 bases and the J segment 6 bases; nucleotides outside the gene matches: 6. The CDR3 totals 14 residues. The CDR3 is CASSGQGESQPQHF. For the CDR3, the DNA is TGTGCCAGCAGTGGACAGGGAGAGAGTCAGCCCCAGCATTTT.

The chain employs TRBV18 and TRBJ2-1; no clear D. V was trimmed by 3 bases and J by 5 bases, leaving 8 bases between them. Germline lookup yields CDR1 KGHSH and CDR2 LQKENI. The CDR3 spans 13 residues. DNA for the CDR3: TGTGCCAGCTCACCGGCCCAGGACAATGAGCAGTTCTTC. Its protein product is CASSPAQDNEQFF.

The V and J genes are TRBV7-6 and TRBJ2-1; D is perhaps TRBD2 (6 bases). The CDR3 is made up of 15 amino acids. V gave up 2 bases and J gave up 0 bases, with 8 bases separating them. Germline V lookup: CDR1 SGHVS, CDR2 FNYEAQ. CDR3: CASSLLSGSYNEQFF. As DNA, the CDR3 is TGTGCCAGCAGCTTACTTAGCGGCTCCTACAATGAGCAGTTCTTC.

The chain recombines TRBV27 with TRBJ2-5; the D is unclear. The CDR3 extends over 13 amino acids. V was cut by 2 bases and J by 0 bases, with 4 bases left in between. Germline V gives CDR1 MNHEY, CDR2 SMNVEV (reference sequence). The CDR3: CASSLLYQETQYF. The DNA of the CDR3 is TGTGCCAGCAGTTTACTCTACCAAGAGACCCAGTACTTC.

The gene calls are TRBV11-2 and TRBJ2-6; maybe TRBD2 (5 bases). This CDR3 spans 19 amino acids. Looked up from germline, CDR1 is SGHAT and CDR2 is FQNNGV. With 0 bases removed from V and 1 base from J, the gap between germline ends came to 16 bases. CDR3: CASSLELGVQRSGANVLTF. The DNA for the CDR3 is TGTGCCAGCAGCTTAGAGCTCGGGGTACAACGGTCTGGGGCCAACGTCCTGACTTTC. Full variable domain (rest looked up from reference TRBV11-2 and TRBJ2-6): EAGVAQSPRYKIIEKRQSVAFWCNPISGHATLYWYQQILGQGPKLLIQFQNNGVVDDSQLPKDRFSAERLKGVDSTLKIQPAKLEDSAVYLCASSLELGVQRSGANVLTFGAGSRLTVL.

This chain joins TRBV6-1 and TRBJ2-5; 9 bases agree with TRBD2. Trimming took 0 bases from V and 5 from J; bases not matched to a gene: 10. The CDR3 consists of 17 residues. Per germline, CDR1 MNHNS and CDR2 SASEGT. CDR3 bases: TGTGCCAGCAGTGAAGCTCGCGGCGGGGGGGGTCGGGAGACCCAGTACTTC. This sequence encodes CASSEARGGGGRETQYF.